Presented here are 7 T cell receptor beta chains from one specimen sequenced in a study of cytomegalovirus exposure and HLA in healthy donors. The data were produced by immunoSEQ multiplex PCR, yet TCRdb's version contains in-frame clones alone and is incomplete. The sample yields more than 90,000 clones, roughly 83% seen once. The specimen was PBMCs. The receptors stem from a young man in good health and CMV-seronegative.

This clone was seen only a few times. CDR3 nucleotide sequence: TGTGCCAGCAGCAGCGGCGACAAAACTGAAGCTTTCTTT. Protein sequence: CASSSGDKTEAFF. The chain links TRBV6-5 to TRBJ1-1; D is ambiguous. Germline lookup yields CDR1 MNHEY and CDR2 SVGAGI. The CDR3 has 13 amino acids. The V and J ends lost 6 bases and 5 bases respectively, with 13 bases between them.

This chain connects TRBV7-9 to TRBJ2-7; TRBD2 aligns across 10 bases. J was trimmed by 6 bases and V by 5 bases; bases with no gene match: 10. The CDR3 is 15 amino acids. In germline, CDR1 is SEHNR, CDR2 FQNEAQ (reference sequence). CDR3 residues: CASSTSGASFAEQYF. In nucleotides, the CDR3 is TGTGCCAGCAGCACTAGCGGGGCTAGCTTCGCCGAGCAGTACTTC.

The J gene is TRBJ2-7, the V gene TRBV5-4, with a possible D match to TRBD2 (6 bases). Trimming pared 10 bases from V and 5 bases from J, leaving 19 bases between. The CDR3 covers 13 residues. Looked up from germline, CDR1 is SGHNT and CDR2 is YYREEE (reference sequence). In DNA, the CDR3 is TGTGCCGTAGAGGAGGGTTTAAGGAACGAGCAGTACTTC. Encoded protein: CAVEEGLRNEQYF.

This chain links TRBV27 with TRBJ2-7, with TRBD2 identical over 12 bases. From germline, CDR1 is MNHEY and CDR2 SMNVEV (reference sequence). V lost 4 bases and J lost 4; bases outside the gene matches: 5. The CDR3 runs 15 residues. Written as DNA, the CDR3 is TGTGCCAGCAGTTCGACTAGCGGGGGACTGTACGAGCAGTACTTC. Protein product: CASSSTSGGLYEQYF.

The chain recombines TRBV29-1 with TRBJ1-1, with D possibly being TRBD1 (5 bases). Trimming removed 7 bases from V and 5 bases from J, with 20 bases in between. CDR1 is SQVTM, CDR2 ANQGSEA, per germline. The CDR3 length is 14 residues. The CDR3 loop reads CSGGYSLRGTEAFF. The CDR3 DNA is TGCAGCGGGGGGTATTCCCTGCGGGGTACTGAAGCTTTCTTT.

This clone was found a few times. This rearrangement joins TRBV12-5 to TRBJ2-5; D perhaps matches TRBD2 (6 bases). Per the germline V gene, CDR1 is LGHNT and CDR2 is FRNRAP. Trimming took off 2 bases at V and 1 base at J, with 8 bases between the two ends. The CDR3 covers 14 residues. The CDR3 sequence is CASGLTSRQETQYF. The CDR3 nucleotides are TGTGCTAGTGGTTTGACTAGCCGCCAAGAGACCCAGTACTTC.

V and J are TRBV19 and TRBJ2-7, with TRBD2 identical over 9 bases. The CDR3 length is 16 residues. V lost 0 bases, J lost 2 bases, and 5 bases stayed unmatched. Germline V lookup: CDR1 LNHDA, CDR2 SQIVND (reference sequence). CDR3 DNA sequence: TGTGCCAGTAGTATAGATCCTAGCGGGAACACCTACGAGCAGTACTTC. Translated: CASSIDPSGNTYEQYF.